This is a list of T cell receptor beta chains from one sample in a study of T cells in Graves' hyperthyroidism and ophthalmopathy. TCRdb re-analysed the multiplex PCR reads in MiXCR, keeping a single row per CDR3 protein. The table lists around 360,000 distinct CDR3 sequences, around 15% of them singletons. Material for sequencing was blood. All receptors derive from a woman aged 55-70 years with Graves' ophthalmopathy. Each CDR3 is given with its conserved first and last residue. A D gene is named only where the DNA matches it firmly. Not all rows give a size; the values are once, few, many and, for expanded clones, a class.

D | length | J | size | V | DNA | CDR3
- | 16 | TRBJ1-6 | many | TRBV6-1 | TGTGCCAGCAGGGGCCGCGCGCAGGGGTATAATTCACCCCTCCACTTT | CASRGRAQGYNSPLHF
TRBD1 | 13 | TRBJ2-3 | many | TRBV13 | TGTGCCAGCAGCCGACAGGGGGCAGATACGCAGTATTTT | CASSRQGADTQYF
- | 15 | TRBJ2-5 | few | TRBV7-2 | TGTGCCAGCAGCTTAGTCGCAGTCGCCCAAGAGACCCAGTACTTC | CASSLVAVAQETQYF
- | 15 | TRBJ2-1 | many | TRBV5-1 | TGCGCCAGCAGCCTATTGGAGCATACGTACAATGAGCAGTTCTTC | CASSLLEHTYNEQFF
- | 14 | TRBJ2-7 | many | TRBV7-9 | TGTGCCAGCAGCGACGGGGCCAGGGCCTACGAGCAGTACTTC | CASSDGARAYEQYF
TRBD2 | 18 | TRBJ2-7 | - | TRBV4-1 | TGCGCCAGCAGCCAAGGGACTAGCGGCCGAAGGCGGGGCTACGAGCAGTACTTC | CASSQGTSGRRRGYEQYF
TRBD1 | 15 | TRBJ2-3 | many | TRBV5-1 | TGCGCCAGCAGCTACACAGGACAGGGAGTGGATACGCAGTATTTT | CASSYTGQGVDTQYF
- | 15 | TRBJ1-1 | many | TRBV3-1 | TGTGCCAGCAGCGCCCGGGGTGAGGTGGGCCCGAGGGCTTTCTTT | CASSARGEVGPRAFF
- | 15 | TRBJ2-7 | many | TRBV28 | TGTGCCAGCATTGGTGGGACGCAGCTCTCTTACGAGCAGTACTTC | CASIGGTQLSYEQYF
- | 15 | TRBJ2-2 | few | TRBV5-1 | TGCGCCAGCAGCTTGGATGCGGGGAACACCGGGGAGCTGTTTTTT | CASSLDAGNTGELFF
- | 13 | TRBJ2-1 | - | TRBV28 | TGTGCCAGCAGCGTACAGGTCTACAATGAGCAGTTCTTC | CASSVQVYNEQFF